This T cell receptor (beta chain) was captured in a study of blood T cell repertoires in COVID-19. As for the study in general: Acute-phase and convalescent COVID-19 samples originated in the United States, Italy and Spain. From T cells, B-cell-depleted T cells, or PBMCs came the material, which was cDNA or gDNA.

The length of the CDR3 is 14 residues. Per germline, CDR1 SGHAT and CDR2 FQDESV (reference sequence). The V gene lost 5 bases and the J gene lost 6 bases, with 16 bases spanning the gap. In the original processing: Estimated nucleated cell counts came from reference gene primer amplification. Assay: immunoSEQ multiplex PCR; the TCRdb copy retains only in-frame clones and omits some. The V and J calls and clone size come from that table; D and trimming were worked out from the DNA. The table records about 190,000 clones, 90% of them present only once. This clone appeared a single time. The sequence derives from a man aged 50 to 59 with acute or convalescent COVID-19. The rearrangement joins TRBV11-1 to TRBJ2-5, with a tentative D call TRBD2 (7 bases). The specimen was peripheral blood. This CDR3 reads CASSRMRGGKTQYF. The CDR3 DNA reads as TGTGCCAGCAGCCGAATGAGGGGGGGGAAGACCCAGTACTTC.